The rows below give T cell receptor beta chains drawn from one sample of a study of blood T cell repertoires in COVID-19. The method was immunoSEQ multiplex PCR; TCRdb's version includes in-frame clones alone and lacks a portion of them. Found here are approximately 220,000 clones, around 91% of them singletons; the top ten hold under 3.5%. The sequenced sample consisted of PBMCs or T cells enriched from blood (not recorded which). The receptors were gathered from a woman younger than 30 in a cohort exposed to, infected with or recovered from COVID-19 (not recorded which). CDR3s include the opening cysteine and the closing phenylalanine or tryptophan. Fields, in order: D gene, clone size, J gene, V gene, CDR3 DNA, CDR3 protein. The D gene is left open where the match is weak. Some rows have no size entry. The others give once, few or many, or a class for an expanded clone.

NA NA TRBJ2-2 TRBV2 TGTGCCAGCAGTGTGGATAGGGGGAACACCGGGGAGCTGTTTTTT CASSVDRGNTGELFF
TRBD1 NA TRBJ1-6 TRBV30 TGTGCCTGGAGTTTCCCGACAGGGTATAATTCACCCCTCCACTTT CAWSFPTGYNSPLHF
TRBD1 once TRBJ2-7 TRBV5-4 TGTGCCAGCAGCTTGGGGGGGACAGGGGCCTACGAGCAGTACTTC CASSLGGTGAYEQYF
NA NA TRBJ1-1 TRBV15 TGTGCCACCAGCGGACACCTTGGGGACACTGAAGCTTTCTTT CATSGHLGDTEAFF
NA NA TRBJ1-1 TRBV9 TGTGCCAGCAGCGTAGATCCGGGATGGGAAGCTTTCTTT CASSVDPGWEAFF
NA NA TRBJ1-4 TRBV28 TGTGCCAGCAGTACCTTCGGGCGGGATGAAAAACTGTTTTTT CASSTFGRDEKLFF
TRBD1 NA TRBJ1-4 TRBV3-1/TRBV3-2 TGTGCCAGCAGCCAATCCTCTGGACAGGGGAATGAAAAACTGTTTTTT CASSQSSGQGNEKLFF
NA NA TRBJ2-7 TRBV7-9 TGTGCCAGCAGTTATACAGGACCCCTTAGCGAGCAGTACTTC CASSYTGPLSEQYF
NA few TRBJ1-6 TRBV19 TGTGCCAGTACCAAGGCGGACAGTCCAAATTCACCCCTCCACTTT CASTKADSPNSPLHF
NA NA TRBJ1-4 TRBV5-1 TGCGCCAGCAGCTTGGAGCCACCGGTAACTAATGAAAAACTGTTTTTT CASSLEPPVTNEKLFF
NA NA TRBJ1-2 TRBV25-1 TGTGCCAGCAGTGAGGCAGGAAACTATGGCTACACCTTC CASSEAGNYGYTF
NA many TRBJ2-7 TRBV28 TGTGCCAGCAGTTTATGGAAAGGAGCCTACGAGCAGTACTTC CASSLWKGAYEQYF
TRBD1 NA TRBJ1-2 TRBV5-1 TGCGCCAGCAGCGAACGGACAGGTCCCGATGGCTACACCTTC CASSERTGPDGYTF
NA NA TRBJ1-2 TRBV29-1 TGCAGCGTTGTGTGGGGGGGCCTTGGCTATGGCTACACCTTC CSVVWGGLGYGYTF
NA NA TRBJ2-5 TRBV29-1 TGCAGCGTTGAAGCCTCGGGATTGAAAGAGACCCAGTACTTC CSVEASGLKETQYF
TRBD2 NA TRBJ2-5 TRBV5-4 TGTGCCAGCAGCGGGACTATCCAAGAGACCCAGTACTTC CASSGTIQETQYF
NA NA TRBJ1-2 TRBV27 TGTGCCAGCAGCTCCGGGGACTTGAGCTACACCTTC CASSSGDLSYTF
NA NA TRBJ2-1 TRBV7-9 TGTGCCAGCACCGCCGGGAGCTCCTACAATGAGCAGTTCTTC CASTAGSSYNEQFF
TRBD2 NA TRBJ2-3 TRBV20-1 TGCAGTGCTAGTGCTAGCGGGGAATACACAGATACGCAGTATTTT CSASASGEYTDTQYF
NA NA TRBJ1-1 TRBV29-1 TGCAGCGGTATAGGACAGCTGAACACTGAAGCTTTCTTT CSGIGQLNTEAFF
TRBD2 NA TRBJ2-5 TRBV4-1 TGCGCCAGCAGCCGTTTTAGCGGGGGGGCGGGCGAGACCCAGTACTTC CASSRFSGGAGETQYF
TRBD1 NA TRBJ1-6 TRBV11-2 TGTGCCAGCAGCATAAACAGACAGGGGAATTCACCCCTCCACTTT CASSINRQGNSPLHF
NA NA TRBJ1-2 TRBV19 TGTGCCAGTAGTATGGAGGGCGGCTATGGCTACACCTTC CASSMEGGYGYTF
TRBD2 NA TRBJ2-2 TRBV11-3 TGTGCCAGCAGCCTCGCCCGACTAGCGGGGAACACCGGGGAGCTGTTTTTT CASSLARLAGNTGELFF
TRBD1 NA TRBJ1-4 TRBV4-1 TGCGCCAGCAGGCGGACAGGGTCCTTTGAAAAACTGTTTTTT CASRRTGSFEKLFF
NA NA TRBJ2-5 TRBV6-1 TGTGCCAGCAGTGAAGGAGCCTTCGATCAAGAGACCCAGTACTTC CASSEGAFDQETQYF
TRBD1 NA TRBJ1-5 TRBV7-8 TGTGCCAGCAGGGGTGCCCCCCACCCGCAGGGGGTTCTGGATGGGTACAATCAGCCCCAGCATTTT CASRGAPHPQGVLDGYNQPQHF
NA NA TRBJ1-3 TRBV10-3 TGTGCCATCGCGGCAGACCCCTCTGGAAACACCATATATTTT CAIAADPSGNTIYF
NA few TRBJ1-2 TRBV5-1 TGCGCCAGCAGGGGAGATACCAACTATGGCTACACCTTC CASRGDTNYGYTF